A single sample is the source of the 12 T cell receptor beta chains below, sequenced in a study of radiotherapy plus CTLA-4 blockade in lung cancer. The table came from immunoSEQ multiplex PCR; TCRdb's copy has only in-frame clones and leaves some out. The sample lists roughly 76,000 clones; roughly 80% were seen once. The source was peripheral blood, collected from a patient treated with radiotherapy plus ipilimumab. These receptors all stem from a human donor with non-small cell lung cancer whose response to radiotherapy plus ipilimumab could not be evaluated.

The rearrangement links TRBV11-2 to TRBJ1-1; D uncertain. The CDR3 is 15 amino acids. From germline, CDR1 is SGHAT and CDR2 FQNNGV. The V and J ends lost 3 bases and 5 bases respectively, with 16 bases between them. Here the CDR3 DNA reads TGTGCCAGCAGCTTGTTTGGTCCGGGGTGGACTGAAGCTTTCTTT. This sequence encodes CASSLFGPGWTEAFF.

Remarks on this clone: The same CDR3 also results from other DNA sequences found in this sample. The genes are TRBV5-1 and TRBJ2-3, with TRBD2 matching over 12 bases. The V gene end was trimmed by 0 bases and the J gene end by 3 bases; junction bases not matched to a gene: 2. There are 16 residues in the CDR3. Germline CDR1 and CDR2: SGHRS and YFSETQ. The CDR3 loop is CASSLVLAGGTDTQYF. Written as DNA, the CDR3 is TGCGCCAGCAGCTTGGTACTAGCGGGGGGTACAGATACGCAGTATTTT.

This clone occurred a few times. The chain employs TRBV5-6 and TRBJ2-3; perhaps TRBD2 as D (5 bases). This CDR3 comprises 16 residues. CDR1 and CDR2 from the germline V gene are SGHDT and YYEEEE. V lost 1 base to trimming and J lost 4 bases, with 16 bases between them. The CDR3 here is CASSLNFRQEADTQYF. DNA for the CDR3: TGTGCCAGCAGCTTGAATTTTCGGCAGGAGGCAGATACGCAGTATTTT.

The chain links TRBV6-1 to TRBJ1-1; D gene ambiguous. CDR3 length: 13 residues. V lost 6 bases and J lost 5, with 13 bases in between. Germline V gives CDR1 MNHNS, CDR2 SASEGT. The CDR3 protein is CASRQTSETEAFF. As DNA, the CDR3 is TGTGCCAGCAGACAAACTTCGGAGACTGAAGCTTTCTTT.

Turning to this clone: The junction departs from the called germline gene at one end, perhaps through a read error. The chain employs TRBV19 and TRBJ2-2; D is possibly TRBD1 or TRBD2 (7 bases each). Germline V gene data show CDR1 as LNHDA and CDR2 as SQIVND (reference sequence). The CDR3 totals 15 residues. This chain's CDR3 is CASSLDREGTGELFF. The CDR3 bases are TGTGCCAGTAGTTTAGACAGGGAGGGCACCGGGGAGCTGTTTTTT.

This chain connects TRBV7-3 to TRBJ1-6, with D maybe TRBD1 (5 bases). Germline values: CDR1 SGHTA, CDR2 FQGTGA. V was trimmed by 1 base and J by 7 bases, leaving 11 bases between them. CDR3 length: 15 residues. CDR3 loop: CASSLNGGGNSPLHF. CDR3 DNA: TGTGCCAGCAGCTTAAACGGGGGTGGGAATTCACCCCTCCACTTT.

The chain uses TRBV6-5 and TRBJ2-3; possible D gene TRBD2, 5 bases. The V gene lost 0 bases and the J gene lost 4 bases, with 11 bases spanning the gap. The CDR3 is made up of 15 amino acids. Germline assignment: CDR1 MNHEY and CDR2 SVGAGI. DNA of the CDR3: TGTGCCAGCAGTTACTCCCCGCCCGGGGCAGATACGCAGTATTTT. It codes for CASSYSPPGADTQYF.

The rearrangement uses TRBV30 and TRBJ1-2, with 8 positions matching TRBD1. Per germline, CDR1 GTSNPN and CDR2 SVGIG (reference sequence). The CDR3 runs 14 residues. The V segment lost 3 bases and the J segment 2 bases; nucleotides outside the gene matches: 5. The CDR3 region is CAWRRQGTNYGYTF. Written as DNA, the CDR3 is TGTGCCTGGAGAAGACAGGGGACAAACTATGGCTACACCTTC.

The chain couples TRBV6-1 to TRBJ1-1, with 8 positions matching TRBD1. The CDR3 spans 14 residues. Germline V gene lookup returns CDR1 MNHNS and CDR2 SASEGT. J gave up 5 bases and V 6 bases, and 8 bases lay outside the gene matches. The CDR3 is CASSGQGLDTEAFF. CDR3 sequence (DNA): TGTGCCAGCAGCGGACAGGGTCTTGATACTGAAGCTTTCTTT.

The chain links TRBV18 to TRBJ2-7, with a possible D match to TRBD2 (6 bases). CDR3 length: 12 residues. The V gene lost 3 bases and the J gene lost 7 bases, with 10 bases spanning the gap. The V gene's germline CDR1 is KGHSH and CDR2 LQKENI. CDR3 in amino acids: CASSPDAGEQYF. For the CDR3, the DNA is TGTGCCAGCTCACCTGACGCGGGGGAGCAGTACTTC.

This rearrangement joins TRBV25-1 to TRBJ1-3; D uncertain. Germline V lookup: CDR1 MGHDK, CDR2 SYGVNS. The CDR3 is 12 amino acids. V was trimmed by 5 bases and J by 4 bases, leaving 6 bases between them. CDR3 in DNA: TGTGCCAGCAGTAGCGGGGGAAACACCATATATTTT. Translation: CASSSGGNTIYF.

V and J are TRBV5-4 and TRBJ2-7; perhaps TRBD1 as D (6 bases). Trimming took off 4 bases at V and 0 bases at J, with 14 bases between the two ends. The CDR3 spans 15 residues. Per germline, CDR1 SGHNT and CDR2 YYREEE (reference sequence). CDR3 protein: CASSDWDTTSYEQYF. The CDR3 DNA reads as TGTGCCAGCAGCGATTGGGACACCACCTCCTACGAGCAGTACTTC.